This T cell receptor (beta chain) was sequenced for a study of control samples from healthy donors and cancer patients. Profiling relied on immunoSEQ multiplex PCR, and the TCRdb table lists in-frame clones only, not all of them. There are roughly 170,000 clones in the sample; 94% occur only once, and over 1.3% lies in the top ten. Trimming stripped 2 bases from V and 2 bases from J, with 10 bases between. This CDR3 contains 14 residues. The germline CDR1 and CDR2 sequences are SGHTA and FQGTGA. This clonotype was sampled from a woman younger than 30 in good health. The sample taken for sequencing was blood. The rearrangement links TRBV7-3 to TRBJ2-7, with D uncertain. CDR3 amino acids: CASSLGVGPYEQYF. As DNA, the CDR3 is TGTGCCAGCAGCTTAGGTGTAGGGCCCTACGAGCAGTACTTC.